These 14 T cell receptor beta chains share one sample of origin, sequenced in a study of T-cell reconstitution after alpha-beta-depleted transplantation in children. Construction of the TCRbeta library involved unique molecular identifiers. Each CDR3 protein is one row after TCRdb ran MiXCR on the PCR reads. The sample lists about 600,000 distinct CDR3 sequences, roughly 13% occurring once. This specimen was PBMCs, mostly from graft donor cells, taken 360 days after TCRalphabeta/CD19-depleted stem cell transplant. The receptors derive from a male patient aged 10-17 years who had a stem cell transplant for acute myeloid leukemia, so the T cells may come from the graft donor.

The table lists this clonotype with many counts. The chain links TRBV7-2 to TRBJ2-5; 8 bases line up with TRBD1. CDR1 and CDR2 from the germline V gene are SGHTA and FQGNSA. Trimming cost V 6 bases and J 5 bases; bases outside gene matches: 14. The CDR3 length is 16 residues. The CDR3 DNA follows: TGTGCCAGCAGATCAACCAGGGGGCCCCTGGGGGAGACCCAGTACTTC. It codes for CASRSTRGPLGETQYF.

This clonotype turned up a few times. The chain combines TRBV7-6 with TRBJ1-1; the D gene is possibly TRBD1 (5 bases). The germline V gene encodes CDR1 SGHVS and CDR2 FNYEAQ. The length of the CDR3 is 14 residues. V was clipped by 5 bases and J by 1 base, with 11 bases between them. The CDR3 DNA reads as TGTGCCAGCAGCATACGGGGACCGAACACTGAAGCTTTCTTT. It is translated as CASSIRGPNTEAFF.

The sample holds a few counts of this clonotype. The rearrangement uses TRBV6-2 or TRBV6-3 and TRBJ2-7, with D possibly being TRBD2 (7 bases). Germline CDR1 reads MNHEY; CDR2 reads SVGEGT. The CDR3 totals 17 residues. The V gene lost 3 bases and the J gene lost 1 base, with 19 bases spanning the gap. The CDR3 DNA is TGTGCCAGCAGTTATCCCCCCCGGGGGGCGATTTCCTACGAGCAGTACTTC. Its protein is CASSYPPRGAISYEQYF.

CDR3: CSAAGLGAYEQYF. Here the CDR3 DNA reads TGCAGCGCCGCTGGACTAGGCGCCTACGAGCAGTACTTC. This chain joins TRBV29-1 and TRBJ2-7; 7 nucleotides agree with TRBD2. The germline gives CDR1 SQVTM, CDR2 ANQGSEA. J was trimmed by 2 bases and V by 7 bases; bases with no gene match: 8. The CDR3 is made up of 13 amino acids.

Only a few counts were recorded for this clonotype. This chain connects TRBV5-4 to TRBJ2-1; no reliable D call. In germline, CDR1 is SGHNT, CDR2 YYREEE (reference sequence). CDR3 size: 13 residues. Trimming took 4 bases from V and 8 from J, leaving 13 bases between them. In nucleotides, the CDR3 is TGTGCCAGCAGCCCGCCGGGCGTGGATGAGCAGTTCTTC. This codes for CASSPPGVDEQFF.

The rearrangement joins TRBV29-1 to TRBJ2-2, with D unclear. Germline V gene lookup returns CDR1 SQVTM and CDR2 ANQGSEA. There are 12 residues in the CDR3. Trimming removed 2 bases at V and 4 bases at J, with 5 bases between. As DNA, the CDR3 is TGCAGCGTTGAACTAGTCACCGGGGAGCTGTTTTTT. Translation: CSVELVTGELFF.

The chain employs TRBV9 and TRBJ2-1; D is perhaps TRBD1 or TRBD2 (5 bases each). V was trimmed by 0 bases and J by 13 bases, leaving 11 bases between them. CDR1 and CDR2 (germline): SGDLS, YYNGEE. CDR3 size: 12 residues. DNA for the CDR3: TGTGCCAGCAGCGTAGTCTCGGGACGACAGTTCTTC. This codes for CASSVVSGRQFF.

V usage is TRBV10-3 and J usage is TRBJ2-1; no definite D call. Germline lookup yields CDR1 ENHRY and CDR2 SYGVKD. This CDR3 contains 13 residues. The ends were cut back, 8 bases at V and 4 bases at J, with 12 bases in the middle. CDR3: CAISQMGYNEQFF. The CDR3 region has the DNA TGTGCCATCTCACAGATGGGTTACAATGAGCAGTTCTTC.

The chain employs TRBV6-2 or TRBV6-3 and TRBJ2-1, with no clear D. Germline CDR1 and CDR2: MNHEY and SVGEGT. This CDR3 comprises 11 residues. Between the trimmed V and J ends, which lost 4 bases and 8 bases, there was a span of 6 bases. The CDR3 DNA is TGTGCCAGCAGTTCGGGTTATGAGCAGTTCTTC. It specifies CASSSGYEQFF.

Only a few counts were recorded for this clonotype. Written as DNA, the CDR3 is TGTGCCAGCAGTCCCAGGGGACAGGGGGCATATACAGAAGCTTTCTTT. Protein: CASSPRGQGAYTEAFF. The chain combines TRBV28 with TRBJ1-1; 12 positions agree with TRBD1. The germline V gene has CDR1 MDHEN and CDR2 SYDVKM. V was pared by 5 bases and J by 8 bases, with 12 bases of the junction left unmatched. This CDR3 spans 16 amino acids.

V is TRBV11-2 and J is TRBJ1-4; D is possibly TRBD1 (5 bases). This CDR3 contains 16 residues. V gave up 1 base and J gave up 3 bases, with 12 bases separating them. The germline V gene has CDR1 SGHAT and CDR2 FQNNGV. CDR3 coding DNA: TGTGCCAGCAGCTTAGGTCTCGGGGGAGCTAATGAAAAACTGTTTTTT. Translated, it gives CASSLGLGGANEKLFF.

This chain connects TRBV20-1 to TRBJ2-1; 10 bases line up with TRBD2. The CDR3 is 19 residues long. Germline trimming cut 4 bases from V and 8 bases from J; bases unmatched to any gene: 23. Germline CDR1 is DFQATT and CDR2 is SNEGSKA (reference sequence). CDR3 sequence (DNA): TGCAGTGCTAACGCCCCCCCCCCTCTAGCGGGAGTGTTTGGCGATGAGCAGTTCTTC. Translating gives CSANAPPPLAGVFGDEQFF.

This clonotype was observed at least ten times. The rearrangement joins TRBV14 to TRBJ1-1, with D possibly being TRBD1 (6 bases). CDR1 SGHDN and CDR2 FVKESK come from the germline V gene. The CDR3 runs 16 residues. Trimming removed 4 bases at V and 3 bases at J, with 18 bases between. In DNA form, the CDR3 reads TGTGCCAGCAGCCGCCAATCAGGGGTCGGGGACACTGAAGCTTTCTTT. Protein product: CASSRQSGVGDTEAFF.

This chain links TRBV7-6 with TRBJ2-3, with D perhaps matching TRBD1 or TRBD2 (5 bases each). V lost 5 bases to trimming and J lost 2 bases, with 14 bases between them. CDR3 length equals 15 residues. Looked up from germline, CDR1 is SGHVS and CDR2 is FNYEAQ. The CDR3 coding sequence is TGTGCCAGCAGCCCACACGAGGGGTTCACAGATACGCAGTATTTT. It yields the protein CASSPHEGFTDTQYF.